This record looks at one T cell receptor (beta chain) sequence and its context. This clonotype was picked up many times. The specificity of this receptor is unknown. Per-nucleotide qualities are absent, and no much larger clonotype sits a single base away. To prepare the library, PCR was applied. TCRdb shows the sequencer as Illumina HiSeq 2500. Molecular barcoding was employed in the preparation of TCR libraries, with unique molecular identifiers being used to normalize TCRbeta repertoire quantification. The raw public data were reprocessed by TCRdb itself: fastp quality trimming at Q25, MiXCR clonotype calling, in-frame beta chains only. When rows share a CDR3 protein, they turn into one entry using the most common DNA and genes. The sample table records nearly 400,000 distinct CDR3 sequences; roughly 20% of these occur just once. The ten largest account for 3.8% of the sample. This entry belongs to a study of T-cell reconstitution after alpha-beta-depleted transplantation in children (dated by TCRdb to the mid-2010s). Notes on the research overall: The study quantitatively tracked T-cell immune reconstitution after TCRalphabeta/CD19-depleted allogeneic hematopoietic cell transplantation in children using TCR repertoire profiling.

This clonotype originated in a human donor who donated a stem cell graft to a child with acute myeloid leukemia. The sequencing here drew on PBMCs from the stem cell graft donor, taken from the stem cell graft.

The CDR3 region has the sequence CSVRQGGLNEQFF. In nucleotides, the sequence is TGCAGCGTCCGACAGGGTGGGCTGAATGAGCAGTTCTTC. The rearranged chain carries TRBV29-1 and TRBJ2-1, with 7 junctional bases fitting TRBD1. V lost 6 bases and J lost 7 bases, and the count of bases not matched to a germline gene is 9. Inclusive of the bounding cysteine and phenylalanine, the CDR3 is 13 residues long. Only CDR3 DNA remains: 39 bases, in frame from the first base. CDR1 and CDR2, per the germline V gene, are SQVTM and ANQGSEA.